The 15 T cell receptor beta chains presented below share a single source sample, sequenced in a study of blood T cell repertoires in COVID-19. Produced via immunoSEQ multiplex PCR; TCRdb's table is partial and in-frame only. Of over 250,000 clones in the sample, roughly nine tenths were seen once. Material for sequencing was peripheral blood. These receptors all come from a woman in her twenties or thirties with COVID-19, enrolled during active disease.

The chain links TRBV10-2 to TRBJ1-1; D is ambiguous. There are 13 residues in the CDR3. V was cut by 3 bases and J by 1 base, with 6 bases left in between. Germline V gene data show CDR1 as WSHSY and CDR2 as SAAADI. This CDR3 reads CASSDLRNTEAFF. CDR3 bases: TGCGCCAGCAGTGATTTGAGGAACACTGAAGCTTTCTTT.

This clone has a handful of counts. The chain is built from TRBV5-1 and TRBJ1-1; 7 bases map to TRBD1. Germline V gene lookup returns CDR1 SGHRS and CDR2 YFSETQ. The CDR3 totals 16 residues. V shed 0 bases, J shed 3 bases, and the junction held 8 bases outside the gene matches. CDR3 region: CASSLEGGVGYTEAFF. The CDR3, as DNA: TGCGCCAGCAGCTTGGAAGGGGGCGTAGGGTACACTGAAGCTTTCTTT. The full variable domain, rest sourced from reference TRBV5-1 and TRBJ1-1, is KAGVTQTPRYLIKTRGQQVTLSCSPISGHRSVSWYQQTPGQGLQFLFEYFSETQRNKGNFPGRFSGRQFSNSRSEMNVSTLELGDSALYLCASSLEGGVGYTEAFFGQGTRLTVV.

The chain employs TRBV3-1 (or the pseudogene TRBV3-2) and TRBJ2-7, with 8 nucleotides matching TRBD1. Unmatched junction bases numbered 7, after V lost 2 bases and J lost 7 bases. The CDR3 spans 14 residues. CDR1 and CDR2 from the germline V gene are LGHDT and YNNKEL (reference sequence). This CDR3 reads CASSQHQGAGEQYF. The CDR3 DNA reads as TGTGCCAGCAGCCAACACCAGGGGGCCGGTGAGCAGTACTTC.

J is TRBJ2-7 and V is TRBV9; 8 nucleotides align to TRBD2. CDR1 is SGDLS and CDR2 is YYNGEE in the germline V gene. Trimming cost V 2 bases and J 6 bases; bases outside gene matches: 7. The CDR3 runs 14 residues. The CDR3 nucleotides read TGTGCCAGCAGCGTCTCCGGGACTAGTAGCGAGCAGTACTTC. Protein: CASSVSGTSSEQYF.

This clone was counted a few times. The chain is built from TRBV25-1 and TRBJ2-7, with 8 bases identical to TRBD1. The germline gives CDR1 MGHDK, CDR2 SYGVNS. Germline trimming cut 3 bases from V and 3 bases from J; bases unmatched to any gene: 4. There are 14 residues in the CDR3. The CDR3 DNA reads as TGTGCCAGCAGTGATTTACAGGGGGGCTACGAGCAGTACTTC. It yields the protein CASSDLQGGYEQYF.

The chain carries TRBV7-3 and TRBJ2-2, with 7 bases lining up with TRBD1. CDR3 length equals 17 residues. CDR1 and CDR2 from the germline V gene are SGHTA and FQGTGA. Losses at the gene ends were 1 base for V and 0 bases for J; bases not matched to a gene: 5. The CDR3 DNA reads as TGTGCCAGCAGCTTAAAACGGGGACAGTCGAACACCGGGGAGCTGTTTTTT. It encodes CASSLKRGQSNTGELFF.

The rearrangement uses TRBV19 and TRBJ2-7, with D perhaps TRBD1 (6 bases). Germline V gene data show CDR1 as LNHDA and CDR2 as SQIVND (reference sequence). CDR3 length equals 15 residues. V was shortened by 5 bases and J by 1 base, with 15 bases between the two germline ends. Here the CDR3 reads CASSQGNSPSYEQYF. The CDR3 DNA is TGTGCCAGTAGTCAGGGGAACAGTCCTTCCTACGAGCAGTACTTC.

The gene calls are TRBV5-1 and TRBJ2-2; TRBD2 might be the D (6 bases). The CDR3 runs 16 residues. With 5 bases removed from V and 5 bases from J, the gap between germline ends came to 19 bases. Germline V lookup: CDR1 SGHRS, CDR2 YFSETQ. This CDR3 is CASRGEGVGRTGELFF. In nucleotides, the CDR3 is TGCGCCAGCAGGGGAGAGGGTGTCGGGAGAACCGGGGAGCTGTTTTTT.

V and J are TRBV7-9 and TRBJ2-2, with D possibly being TRBD2 (5 bases). The germline gives CDR1 SEHNR, CDR2 FQNEAQ (reference sequence). V was trimmed by 5 bases and J by 6 bases, leaving 16 bases between them. The CDR3 runs to 15 residues. The CDR3 region is CASSARREGSGELFF. The DNA for the CDR3 is TGTGCCAGCAGCGCACGCCGGGAAGGTTCCGGGGAGCTGTTTTTT.

This clone was found a few times. The chain employs TRBV6-1 and TRBJ1-1; D gene ambiguous. Trimming removed 3 bases at V and 5 bases at J, with 13 bases between. Looked up from germline, CDR1 is MNHNS and CDR2 is SASEGT. The CDR3 loop spans 14 amino acids. The CDR3 sequence: CASSEGGPGTEAFF. The CDR3 nucleotides are TGTGCCAGCAGTGAGGGCGGACCGGGGACTGAAGCTTTCTTT.

The V gene is TRBV7-9, the J gene TRBJ1-2, with 9 bases lining up with TRBD1. The V gene end was trimmed by 6 bases and the J gene end by 8 bases; junction bases not matched to a gene: 7. The germline gives CDR1 SEHNR, CDR2 FQNEAQ (reference sequence). This CDR3 comprises 13 residues. The CDR3 DNA is TGTGCCAGCAGTCTGGGACAGGGAGAGGGCTACACCTTC. This codes for CASSLGQGEGYTF. Using reference TRBV7-9 and TRBJ1-2 for the parts outside the CDR3, the full variable domain is DTGVSQNPRHKITKRGQNVTFRCDPISEHNRLYWYRQTLGQGPEFLTYFQNEAQLEKSRLLSDRFSAERPKGSFSTLEIQRTEQGDSAMYLCASSLGQGEGYTFGSGTRLTVV.

The chain links TRBV6-4 to TRBJ2-3, with 11 bases matching TRBD2. With 3 bases clipped from V and 6 bases from J, the junction kept 8 bases outside the gene matches. The CDR3 sequence is 16 residues long. The V gene's germline CDR1 is MRHNA and CDR2 SNTAGT. CDR3 DNA sequence: TGTGCCAGCAGTGAAGGACTAGCGGGTTCCACGGATACGCAGTATTTT. It specifies CASSEGLAGSTDTQYF.

The rearrangement links TRBV27 to TRBJ1-6; weak D call: TRBD1 (6 bases). In germline, CDR1 is MNHEY, CDR2 SMNVEV (reference sequence). CDR3 size: 16 residues. Trimming removed 5 bases at V and 2 bases at J, with 13 bases between. The CDR3 reads CASSIRGGTYNSPLHF. The CDR3 region has the DNA TGTGCCAGCAGTATTCGAGGGGGAACCTATAATTCACCCCTCCACTTT.

The chain combines TRBV19 with TRBJ1-2, with 8 bases that match TRBD1. The germline gives CDR1 LNHDA, CDR2 SQIVND (reference sequence). Losses at the gene ends were 4 bases for V and 3 bases for J; bases not matched to a gene: 7. This CDR3 contains 15 residues. In DNA, the CDR3 is TGTGCCAGTAGTACCCCCGGGACAGGATACTATGGCTACACCTTC. This encodes CASSTPGTGYYGYTF.

The CDR3 DNA reads TGTGCCAGCAGTTTCACGACAGGCCCACCCCTCCACTTT. This sequence encodes CASSFTTGPPLHF. V and J are TRBV27 and TRBJ1-6, with D possibly matching TRBD1 (6 bases). V gave up 3 bases and J gave up 11 bases, with 11 bases separating them. The CDR3 has 13 amino acids. CDR1 MNHEY and CDR2 SMNVEV come from the germline V gene (reference sequence).